Below are 20 T cell receptor beta chains sequenced from a single sample in a study of identical twins listed by TCRdb under 2016. Library preparation employed 5' RACE. Reads for this sample came from an Illumina HiSeq 2000. TCRdb reanalyzed the raw reads on its own, using fastp at Q25 for trimming and MiXCR for clone calling, and kept in-frame beta chains. One record per CDR3 amino acid sequence lists the most common genes and DNA. Present in this sample are around 680,000 distinct CDR3 sequences, less than 10% of which were seen just once. Around 0.98% of the sample goes to the ten largest clones. This sample was shared with a second study, whose subject was yellow fever vaccine responses in identical twins.

Sequenced: PBMCs. These receptors were taken from a woman aged 18-35 years in good health.

This clonotype was counted a few times. Germline and junction disagree at one end, which may indicate a read error. The rearrangement links TRBV11-2 to TRBJ1-4, with 7 bases identical to TRBD1. CDR3 length equals 17 residues. Germline loops: CDR1 SGHAT, CDR2 FQNNGV. The CDR3 sequence: CASSPHSGTVGHEKVFF. The CDR3 bases are TGTGCCAGCAGCCCCCATTCTGGGACAGTCGGCCATGAAAAAGTGTTTTTT.

This clonotype was seen at least ten times. The DNA for the CDR3 is TGCGCCAGCAGTGACGGGACGCGTCCCGATGAGCAGTTCTTC. This encodes CASSDGTRPDEQFF. The chain joins TRBV5-1 to TRBJ2-1; D might be TRBD1 or TRBD2, each matching 5 bases. CDR3 size: 14 residues. Deletions cut 5 bases from V and 8 bases from J, with 17 bases between. Germline CDR1 reads SGHRS; CDR2 reads YFSETQ.

Only a few counts were recorded for this clonotype. The rearrangement uses TRBV7-9 and TRBJ2-7, with TRBD1 matching over 7 bases. Trimming at V came to 4 bases and at J to 7 bases, leaving 7 bases not matched to a gene. The CDR3 is made up of 13 amino acids. Germline CDR1 is SEHNR and CDR2 is FQNEAQ (reference sequence). This CDR3 reads CASSSSDRAEQYF. CDR3 bases: TGTGCCAGCAGCTCCAGCGACAGGGCAGAGCAGTACTTC. The variable domain in full, with the rest retrieved from reference TRBV7-9 and TRBJ2-7, is DTGVSQNPRHKITKRGQNVTFRCDPISEHNRLYWYRQTLGQGPEFLTYFQNEAQLEKSRLLSDRFSAERPKGSFSTLEIQRTEQGDSAMYLCASSSSDRAEQYFGPGTRLTVT.

The chain's CDR3 is CSVESGMDIQYF. CDR3 coding DNA: TGCAGCGTTGAAAGCGGGATGGACATTCAGTACTTC. The V gene is TRBV29-1, the J gene TRBJ2-4, with 7 positions matching TRBD2. The junction had 3 bases not matched to a gene; V was cut back by 2 bases and J by 8 bases. CDR3 length: 12 residues. Germline values: CDR1 SQVTM, CDR2 ANQGSEA. The entire variable domain, with the rest obtained from reference TRBV29-1 and TRBJ2-4, is as follows: SAVISQKPSRDICQRGTSLTIQCQVDSQVTMMFWYRQQPGQSLTLIATANQGSEATYESGFVIDKFPISRPNLTFSTLTVSNMSPEDSSIYLCSVESGMDIQYFGAGTRLSVL.

The table lists this clonotype with many counts. The gene calls are TRBV7-9 and TRBJ2-3; 8 bases fit TRBD2. The CDR3 spans 15 residues. CDR1 is SEHNR, CDR2 FQNEAQ, per germline (reference sequence). J was trimmed by 3 bases and V by 3 bases; bases with no gene match: 5. CDR3 DNA sequence: TGTGCCAGCAGCTTCGGGGGGGGCCGGACAGATACGCAGTATTTT. Amino acid sequence: CASSFGGGRTDTQYF.

This clonotype was seen a single time. This chain links TRBV28 with TRBJ2-7; TRBD1 matches 9 bases. Germline V gives CDR1 MDHEN, CDR2 SYDVKM. V trimming: 5 bases; J trimming: 3 bases; junction bases outside the gene matches: 8. The CDR3 has 15 residues. The CDR3: CASSHRDRVGYEQYF. Written as DNA, the CDR3 is TGTGCCAGCAGTCACCGGGACAGGGTTGGCTACGAGCAGTACTTC.

This clonotype was seen more than once but under ten times. V and J are TRBV19 and TRBJ2-1; tentative D call: TRBD2 (6 bases). This CDR3 is built from 15 residues. CDR1 and CDR2 from the germline V gene are LNHDA and SQIVND (reference sequence). V was pared by 7 bases and J by 5 bases, with 18 bases between. The chain's CDR3 is CASKPGLGENNEQFF. The CDR3 DNA follows: TGTGCCAGTAAGCCGGGACTTGGAGAAAACAATGAGCAGTTCTTC.

This clonotype was detected a few times. The chain joins TRBV6-1 to TRBJ2-7, with D tentatively TRBD1 (6 bases). V lost 6 bases and J lost 3, with 18 bases in between. CDR3 size: 15 residues. Germline CDR1 and CDR2: MNHNS and SASEGT. The DNA of the CDR3 is TGTGCCAGCAGACCTGGACAGAGAAAGTTCTACGAGCAGTACTTC. Protein product: CASRPGQRKFYEQYF.

A few counts support this clonotype. The genes are TRBV15 and TRBJ1-1; D not certain. This CDR3 region has 18 residues. Trimming shortened V by 2 bases and J by 4 bases, and 23 bases separated the two germline ends. CDR1 is LNHNV and CDR2 is YYDKDF in the germline V gene (reference sequence). CDR3 DNA sequence: TGTGCCACCAGCAGACGGCAAGGGCCGTTGGGAGTTGTCACTGAAGCTTTCTTT. Amino acids: CATSRRQGPLGVVTEAFF.

This clonotype turned up a few times. The rearrangement links TRBV10-3 to TRBJ2-7, with D unresolved. Trimming left V 3 bases short and J 2 bases short, with 5 bases between. CDR3 size: 12 residues. Germline V gives CDR1 ENHRY, CDR2 SYGVKD. CDR3 sequence (DNA): TGTGCCATCAGTGATGCGGCCTACGAGCAGTACTTC. Translating gives CAISDAAYEQYF.

There are a few counts of this clonotype. The chain employs TRBV4-3 and TRBJ2-7, with D unclear. Germline V lookup: CDR1 LGHNA, CDR2 YSLEER. With 1 base removed from V and 3 bases from J, the gap between germline ends came to 10 bases. The CDR3 sequence is 14 residues long. The CDR3 protein is CASSQVHGNYEQYF. The CDR3 DNA reads as TGCGCCAGCAGCCAAGTTCATGGGAACTACGAGCAGTACTTC.

This clonotype showed up just a few times. J is TRBJ2-5 and V is TRBV20-1; a possible D gene is TRBD1 (5 bases). CDR3 length equals 13 residues. Germline CDR1 DFQATT, CDR2 SNEGSKA (reference sequence). Trimming left V 1 base short and J 5 bases short, with 11 bases between. CDR3 DNA sequence: TGCAGTGCTAGAGTTTCAGGGATGGAGACCCAGTACTTC. Its translation is CSARVSGMETQYF.

The chain joins TRBV4-3 to TRBJ2-1, with a tentative D call TRBD2 (7 bases). Germline values: CDR1 LGHNA, CDR2 YSLEER. The CDR3 sequence is 14 residues long. V lost 0 bases and J lost 9, with 12 bases in between. The CDR3, as DNA: TGCGCCAGCAGCCAAGACGGGGGGCTGGGTGAGCAGTTCTTC. This sequence encodes CASSQDGGLGEQFF.

The chain combines TRBV11-2 with TRBJ2-5, with 12 positions matching TRBD1. With V trimmed by 5 bases and J by 4 bases, 5 bases remained unmatched. Germline lookup yields CDR1 SGHAT and CDR2 FQNNGV. This CDR3 region has 15 residues. The CDR3 loop is CASSVRDRGLETQYF. CDR3 in DNA: TGTGCCAGCAGCGTCCGGGACAGGGGGCTAGAGACCCAGTACTTC. Drawing the rest from reference TRBV11-2 and TRBJ2-5, the complete variable domain is EAGVAQSPRYKIIEKRQSVAFWCNPISGHATLYWYQQILGQGPKLLIQFQNNGVVDDSQLPKDRFSAERLKGVDSTLKIQPAKLEDSAVYLCASSVRDRGLETQYFGPGTRLLVL.

The chain links TRBV28 to TRBJ2-5; 9 bases fit TRBD2. The CDR3 spans 17 residues. Germline V gene lookup returns CDR1 MDHEN and CDR2 SYDVKM. V trimming: 2 bases; J trimming: 2 bases; junction bases outside the gene matches: 9. The CDR3 protein is CASSLVGSLAGQETQYF. CDR3 nucleotides: TGTGCCAGCAGTTTAGTGGGTTCGCTAGCGGGACAAGAGACCCAGTACTTC. The entire variable domain, with the rest obtained from reference TRBV28 and TRBJ2-5, is as follows: DVKVTQSSRYLVKRTGEKVFLECVQDMDHENMFWYRQDPGLGLRLIYFSYDVKMKEKGDIPEGYSVSREKKERFSLILESASTNQTSMYLCASSLVGSLAGQETQYFGPGTRLLVL.

This clonotype was recorded a few times. This chain connects TRBV12-3 or TRBV12-4 to TRBJ2-5, with D possibly matching TRBD2 (6 bases). Trimming stripped 5 bases from V and 4 bases from J, with 11 bases between. The CDR3 is made up of 13 amino acids. The CDR3 DNA sequence: TGTGCCAGCAGTGCGACTAGGATAGAGACCCAGTACTTC. This translates into CASSATRIETQYF.

Concerning this clonotype: One junction end does not reproduce the germline sequence, and a read error may be involved. This chain joins TRBV7-6 and TRBJ2-2; unclear D gene. CDR3 length: 13 amino acids. Germline assignment: CDR1 SGHVS and CDR2 FNYEAQ. This chain's CDR3 is CASSLQPTRELFF. The CDR3 DNA sequence: TGTGCCAGCAGCTTACAGCCCACCCGGGAGCTGTTTTTT. The variable domain in full, completed from reference TRBV7-6 and TRBJ2-2, reads GAGVSQSPRYKVTKRGQDVALRCDPISGHVSLYWYRQALGQGPEFLTYFNYEAQQDKSGLPNDRFSAERPEGSISTLTIQRTEQRDSAMYRCASSLQPTRELFFGEGSRLTVL.

CDR3 nucleotide sequence: TGCGCCAGCAGCCAAGACGCAGGGTCCTACGAGCAGTACTTC. This translates into CASSQDAGSYEQYF. The genes are TRBV4-3 and TRBJ2-7; the D gene is possibly TRBD1 (5 bases). The CDR3 runs to 14 residues. Germline V gene lookup returns CDR1 LGHNA and CDR2 YSLEER. V was trimmed by 0 bases and J by 1 base, leaving 7 bases between them.

This clonotype has only a few counts. The chain couples TRBV20-1 to TRBJ2-5; 9 positions match TRBD2. The CDR3 spans 14 residues. Looked up from germline, CDR1 is DFQATT and CDR2 is SNEGSKA (reference sequence). Trimming at V came to 3 bases and at J to 1 base, leaving 3 bases not matched to a gene. CDR3 bases: TGCAGTGCTAGCCTGACTAGCGGCCAAGAGACCCAGTACTTC. Protein product: CSASLTSGQETQYF.

V gene TRBV21-1 combines with J gene TRBJ1-6; TRBD1 is the table's D call, not checked against the DNA. TRBV21-1 is a known pseudogene. This CDR3 has 19 residues. The CDR3 here is CASSKKKRAVDRARLTLHF. The CDR3 nucleotides are TGTGCCAGCAGCAAAAAGAAAAGGGCGGTGGACAGGGCACGTCTCACCCTCCACTTT.